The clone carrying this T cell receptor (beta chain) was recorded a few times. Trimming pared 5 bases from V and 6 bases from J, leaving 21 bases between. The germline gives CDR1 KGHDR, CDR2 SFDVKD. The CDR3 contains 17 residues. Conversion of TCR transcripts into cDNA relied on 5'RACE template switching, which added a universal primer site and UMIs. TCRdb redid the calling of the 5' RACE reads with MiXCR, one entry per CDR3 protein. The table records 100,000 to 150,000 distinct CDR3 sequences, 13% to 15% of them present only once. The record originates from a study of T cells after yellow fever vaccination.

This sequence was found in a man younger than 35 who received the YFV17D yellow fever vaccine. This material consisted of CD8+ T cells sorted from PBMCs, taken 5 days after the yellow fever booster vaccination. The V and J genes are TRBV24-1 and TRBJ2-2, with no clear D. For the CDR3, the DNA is TGTGCCACCAGTGTCAACCCCTTGGTGGACGAGGCCGGGGAGCTGTTTTTT. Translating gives CATSVNPLVDEAGELFF.